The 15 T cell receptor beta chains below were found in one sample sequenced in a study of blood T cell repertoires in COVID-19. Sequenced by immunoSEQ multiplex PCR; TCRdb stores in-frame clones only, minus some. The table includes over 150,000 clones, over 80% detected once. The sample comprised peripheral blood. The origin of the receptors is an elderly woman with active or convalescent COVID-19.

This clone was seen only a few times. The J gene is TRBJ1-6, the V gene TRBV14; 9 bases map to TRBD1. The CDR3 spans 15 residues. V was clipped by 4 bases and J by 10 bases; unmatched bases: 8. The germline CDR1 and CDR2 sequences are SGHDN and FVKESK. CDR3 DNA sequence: TGTGCCAGCAGCCCCCCCGGGACAGGGACCTCACCCCTCCACTTT. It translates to CASSPPGTGTSPLHF.

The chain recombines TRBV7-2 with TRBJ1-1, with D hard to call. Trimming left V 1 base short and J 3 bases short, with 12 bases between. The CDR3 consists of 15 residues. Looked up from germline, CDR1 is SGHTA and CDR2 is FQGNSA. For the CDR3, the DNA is TGTGCCAGCAGCTTAGATACCGGAGGGTACACTGAAGCTTTCTTT. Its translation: CASSLDTGGYTEAFF.

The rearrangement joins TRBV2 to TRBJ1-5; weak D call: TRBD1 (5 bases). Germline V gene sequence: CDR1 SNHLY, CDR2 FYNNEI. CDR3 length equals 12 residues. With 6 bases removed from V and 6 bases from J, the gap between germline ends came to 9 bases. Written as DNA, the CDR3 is TGTGCCAGCAGAGCAGGGATTCAGCCCCAGCATTTT. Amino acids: CASRAGIQPQHF.

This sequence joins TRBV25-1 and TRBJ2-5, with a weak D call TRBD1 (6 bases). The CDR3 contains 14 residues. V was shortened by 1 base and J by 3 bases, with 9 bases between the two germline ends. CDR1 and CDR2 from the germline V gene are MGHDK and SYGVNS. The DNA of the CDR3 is TGTGCCAGCAGTGAATGGAAGGGGGAAGAGACCCAGTACTTC. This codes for CASSEWKGEETQYF.

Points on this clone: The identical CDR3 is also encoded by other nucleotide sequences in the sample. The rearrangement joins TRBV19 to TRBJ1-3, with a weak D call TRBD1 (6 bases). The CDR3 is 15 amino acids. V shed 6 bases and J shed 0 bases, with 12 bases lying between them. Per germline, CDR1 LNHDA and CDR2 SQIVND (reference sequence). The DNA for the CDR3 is TGTGCCAGTAGCAGACAGGTGTCCTCTGGAAACACCATATATTTT. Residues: CASSRQVSSGNTIYF. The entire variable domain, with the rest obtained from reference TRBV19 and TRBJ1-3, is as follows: DGGITQSPKYLFRKEGQNVTLSCEQNLNHDAMYWYRQDPGQGLRLIYYSQIVNDFQKGDIAEGYSVSREKKESFPLTVTSAQKNPTAFYLCASSRQVSSGNTIYFGEGSWLTVV.

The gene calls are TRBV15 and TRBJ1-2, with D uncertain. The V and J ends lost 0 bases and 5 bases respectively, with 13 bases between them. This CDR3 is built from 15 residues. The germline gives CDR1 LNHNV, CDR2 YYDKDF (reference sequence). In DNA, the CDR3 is TGTGCCACCAGCAGAGATTGGGGAGGATCATATGGCTACACCTTC. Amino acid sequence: CATSRDWGGSYGYTF.

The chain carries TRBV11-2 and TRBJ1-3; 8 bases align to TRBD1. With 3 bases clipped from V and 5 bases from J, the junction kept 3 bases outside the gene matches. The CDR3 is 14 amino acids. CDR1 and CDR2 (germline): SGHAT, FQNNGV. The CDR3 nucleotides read TGTGCCAGCAGCTTTAGACAGGGGAGAAACACCATATATTTT. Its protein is CASSFRQGRNTIYF.

The CDR3 sequence is CATGTALNEKLFF. The CDR3 nucleotides read TGTGCCACTGGGACAGCCCTAAATGAAAAACTGTTTTTT. The gene calls are TRBV15 and TRBJ1-4; 7 bases line up with TRBD1. CDR3 length: 13 residues. V trimming: 9 bases; J trimming: 5 bases; junction bases outside the gene matches: 6. In germline, CDR1 is LNHNV, CDR2 YYDKDF (reference sequence).

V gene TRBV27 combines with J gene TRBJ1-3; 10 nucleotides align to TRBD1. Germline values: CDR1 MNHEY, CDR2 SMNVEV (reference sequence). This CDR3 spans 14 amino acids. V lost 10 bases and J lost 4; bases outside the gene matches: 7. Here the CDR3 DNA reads TGTGCCACCCGACAGGGGGCAACAGGAAACACCATATATTTT. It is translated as CATRQGATGNTIYF.

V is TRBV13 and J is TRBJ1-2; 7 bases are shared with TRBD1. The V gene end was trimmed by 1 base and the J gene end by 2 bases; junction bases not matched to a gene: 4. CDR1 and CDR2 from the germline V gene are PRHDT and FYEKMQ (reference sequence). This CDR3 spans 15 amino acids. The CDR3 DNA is TGTGCCAGCAGCTTAGCATCACAGGGGAACTATGGCTACACCTTC. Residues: CASSLASQGNYGYTF.

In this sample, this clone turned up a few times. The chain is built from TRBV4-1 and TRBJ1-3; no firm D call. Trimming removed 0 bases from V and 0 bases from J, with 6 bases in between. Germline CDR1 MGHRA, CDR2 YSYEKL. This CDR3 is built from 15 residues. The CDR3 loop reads CASSQDVASGNTIYF. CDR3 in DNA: TGCGCCAGCAGCCAAGATGTAGCCTCTGGAAACACCATATATTTT.

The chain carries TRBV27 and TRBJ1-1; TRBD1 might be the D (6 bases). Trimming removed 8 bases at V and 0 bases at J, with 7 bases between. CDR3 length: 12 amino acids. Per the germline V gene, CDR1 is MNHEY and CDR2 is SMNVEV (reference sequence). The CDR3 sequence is CASRTVNTEAFF. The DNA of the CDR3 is TGTGCCAGCCGGACAGTGAACACTGAAGCTTTCTTT.

CDR3: CASSWGQGRGQPQHF. CDR3 DNA sequence: TGTGCCAGCAGCTGGGGACAGGGAAGAGGTCAGCCCCAGCATTTT. The chain joins TRBV5-5 to TRBJ1-5; 9 nucleotides align to TRBD1. The CDR3 sequence is 15 residues long. The germline CDR1 and CDR2 sequences are SGHKS and YYEKEE (reference sequence). J gave up 6 bases and V 3 bases, and 7 bases lay outside the gene matches. Full variable domain (missing parts from reference TRBV5-5 and TRBJ1-5): DAGVTQSPTHLIKTRGQQVTLRCSPISGHKSVSWYQQVLGQGPQFIFQYYEKEERGRGNFPDRFSARQFPNYSSELNVNALLLGDSALYLCASSWGQGRGQPQHFGDGTRLSIL.

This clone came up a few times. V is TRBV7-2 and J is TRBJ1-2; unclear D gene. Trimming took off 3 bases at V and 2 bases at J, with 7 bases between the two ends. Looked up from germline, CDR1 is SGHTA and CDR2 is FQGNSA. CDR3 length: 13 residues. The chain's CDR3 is CASSFIQNYGYTF. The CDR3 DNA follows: TGTGCCAGCAGCTTTATACAGAACTATGGCTACACCTTC.

Here the CDR3 reads CASRKQVFGANVLTF. In DNA, the CDR3 is TGTGCCAGCAGGAAACAGGTGTTTGGGGCCAACGTCCTGACTTTC. V is TRBV27 and J is TRBJ2-6; D is possibly TRBD1 (5 bases). The CDR3 consists of 15 residues. CDR1 and CDR2 from the germline V gene are MNHEY and SMNVEV (reference sequence). The V gene lost 6 bases and the J gene lost 3 bases, with 12 bases spanning the gap.